This is a list of T cell receptor beta chains from one sample in a study of cytomegalovirus exposure and HLA in healthy donors. TCRdb's table, derived via immunoSEQ multiplex PCR, lists solely in-frame clones and lacks some. This sample has roughly 140,000 clones, with 85% to 90% found just once. What was sequenced was PBMCs. The receptors shown here come from a woman younger than 30 in good health and CMV-seropositive. The CDR3 runs from the conserved cysteine through the conserved F or W. A D gene is named only where the DNA matches it firmly. Clone size, where shown, is once, few, many, or a class for clones that have expanded.

d_call: NA
cdr3_length: 15
clone_size: once
v_call: TRBV4-3
j_call: TRBJ2-5
cdr3_aa: CASSQDGQGRETQYF
cdr3_nt: TGCGCCAGCAGCCAAGATGGCCAGGGTCGGGAGACCCAGTACTTC

d_call: TRBD1
cdr3_length: 15
clone_size: NA
v_call: TRBV6-4
j_call: TRBJ2-1
cdr3_aa: CASSVRTGGSNEQFF
cdr3_nt: TGTGCCAGCAGCGTCAGGACAGGGGGCAGCAATGAGCAGTTCTTC

d_call: NA
cdr3_length: 17
clone_size: NA
v_call: TRBV5-4
j_call: TRBJ2-1
cdr3_aa: CASSPWGGGGAYNEQFF
cdr3_nt: TGTGCCAGCAGCCCATGGGGCGGCGGAGGGGCCTACAATGAGCAGTTCTTC

d_call: TRBD2
cdr3_length: 16
clone_size: NA
v_call: TRBV11-3
j_call: TRBJ2-7
cdr3_aa: CASSLQLAEGTYEQYF
cdr3_nt: TGTGCCAGCAGCTTACAACTAGCGGAGGGTACCTACGAGCAGTACTTC

d_call: TRBD2
cdr3_length: 15
clone_size: NA
v_call: TRBV4-1
j_call: TRBJ2-1
cdr3_aa: CASSFTTSGSFEQFF
cdr3_nt: TGCGCCAGCAGCTTTACGACTAGCGGGAGTTTTGAGCAGTTCTTC

d_call: TRBD2
cdr3_length: 14
clone_size: NA
v_call: TRBV6-5
j_call: TRBJ2-7
cdr3_aa: CASSRASGNHEQYF
cdr3_nt: TGTGCCAGCAGTAGGGCGAGCGGGAACCACGAGCAGTACTTC

d_call: NA
cdr3_length: 13
clone_size: NA
v_call: TRBV5-3
j_call: TRBJ2-2
cdr3_aa: CARSPGPGGELFF
cdr3_nt: TGTGCCAGAAGCCCCGGTCCGGGTGGGGAGCTGTTTTTT

d_call: NA
cdr3_length: 11
clone_size: NA
v_call: TRBV28
j_call: TRBJ2-7
cdr3_aa: CASSSGGEQYF
cdr3_nt: TGTGCCAGCAGTTCCGGGGGAGAGCAGTACTTC

d_call: TRBD2
cdr3_length: 18
clone_size: NA
v_call: TRBV5-1
j_call: TRBJ2-7
cdr3_aa: CASSLEPTSGTFSYEQYF
cdr3_nt: TGCGCCAGCAGCTTGGAGCCGACTAGCGGGACCTTCTCCTACGAGCAGTACTTC

d_call: TRBD2
cdr3_length: 15
clone_size: NA
v_call: TRBV15
j_call: TRBJ2-1
cdr3_aa: CATRVLAGGNNEQFF
cdr3_nt: TGTGCCACCAGGGTTCTAGCGGGAGGTAACAATGAGCAGTTCTTC

d_call: TRBD2
cdr3_length: 16
clone_size: NA
v_call: TRBV4-3
j_call: TRBJ2-1
cdr3_aa: CASSQVIAGGLYEQFF
cdr3_nt: TGCGCCAGCAGCCAAGTAATAGCGGGAGGGCTCTATGAGCAGTTCTTC

d_call: NA
cdr3_length: 13
clone_size: NA
v_call: TRBV7-7
j_call: TRBJ2-5
cdr3_aa: CASSFGQKETQYF
cdr3_nt: TGTGCTAGCAGCTTTGGCCAGAAAGAGACCCAGTACTTC

d_call: NA
cdr3_length: 14
clone_size: NA
v_call: TRBV10-3
j_call: TRBJ2-7
cdr3_aa: CATQTSGDSREQYF
cdr3_nt: TGTGCCACCCAGACCTCGGGAGATTCCCGCGAGCAGTACTTC

d_call: NA
cdr3_length: 14
clone_size: NA
v_call: TRBV7-2
j_call: TRBJ2-2
cdr3_aa: CASSATGTTGELFF
cdr3_nt: TGTGCCAGCAGCGCAACAGGGACCACCGGGGAGCTGTTTTTT

d_call: NA
cdr3_length: 11
clone_size: NA
v_call: TRBV30
j_call: TRBJ1-1
cdr3_aa: CASYRPRGAFF
cdr3_nt: TGTGCCTCCTATCGGCCCAGGGGAGCTTTCTTT